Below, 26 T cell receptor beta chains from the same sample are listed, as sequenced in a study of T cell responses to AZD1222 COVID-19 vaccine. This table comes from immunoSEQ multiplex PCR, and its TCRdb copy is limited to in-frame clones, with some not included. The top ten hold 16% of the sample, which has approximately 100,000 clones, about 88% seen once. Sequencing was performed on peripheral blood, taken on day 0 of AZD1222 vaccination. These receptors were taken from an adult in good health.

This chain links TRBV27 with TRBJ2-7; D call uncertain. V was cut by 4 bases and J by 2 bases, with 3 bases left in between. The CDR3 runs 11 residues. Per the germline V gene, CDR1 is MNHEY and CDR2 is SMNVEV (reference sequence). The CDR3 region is CASSSPYEQYF. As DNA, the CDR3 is TGTGCCAGCAGTTCCCCCTACGAGCAGTACTTC.

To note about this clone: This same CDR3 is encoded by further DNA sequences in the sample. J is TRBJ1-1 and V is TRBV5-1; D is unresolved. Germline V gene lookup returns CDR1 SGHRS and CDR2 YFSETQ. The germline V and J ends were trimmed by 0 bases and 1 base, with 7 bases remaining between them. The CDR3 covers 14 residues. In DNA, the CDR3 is TGCGCCAGCAGCTTGGGGGCAGAGAACACTGAAGCTTTCTTT. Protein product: CASSLGAENTEAFF.

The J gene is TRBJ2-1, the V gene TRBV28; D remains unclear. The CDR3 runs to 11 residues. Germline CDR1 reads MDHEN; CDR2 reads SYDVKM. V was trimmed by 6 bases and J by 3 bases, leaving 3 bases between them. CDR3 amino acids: CASRVYNEQFF. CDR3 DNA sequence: TGTGCCAGCAGGGTCTACAATGAGCAGTTCTTC.

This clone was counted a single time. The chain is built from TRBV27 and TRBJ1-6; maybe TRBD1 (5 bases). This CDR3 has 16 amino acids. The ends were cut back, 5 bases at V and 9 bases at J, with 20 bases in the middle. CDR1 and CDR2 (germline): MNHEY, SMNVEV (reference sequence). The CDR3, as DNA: TGTGCCAGCAGTCTTCCGGGCACAGGTGGTGGTTCACCCCTCCACTTT. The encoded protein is CASSLPGTGGGSPLHF.

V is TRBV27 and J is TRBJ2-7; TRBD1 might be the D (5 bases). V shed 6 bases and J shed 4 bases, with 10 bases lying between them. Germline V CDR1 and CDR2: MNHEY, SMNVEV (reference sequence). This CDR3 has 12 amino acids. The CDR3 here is CASRSDIYEQYF. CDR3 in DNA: TGTGCCAGCAGATCGGACATTTACGAGCAGTACTTC.

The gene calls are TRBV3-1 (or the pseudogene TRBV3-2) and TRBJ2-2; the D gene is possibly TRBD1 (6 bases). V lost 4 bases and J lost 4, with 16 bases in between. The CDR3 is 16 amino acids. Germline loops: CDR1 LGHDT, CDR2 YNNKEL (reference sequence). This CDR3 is CASSPMGQGSTGELFF. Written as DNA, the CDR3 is TGTGCCAGCAGCCCAATGGGGCAGGGGAGCACCGGGGAGCTGTTTTTT.

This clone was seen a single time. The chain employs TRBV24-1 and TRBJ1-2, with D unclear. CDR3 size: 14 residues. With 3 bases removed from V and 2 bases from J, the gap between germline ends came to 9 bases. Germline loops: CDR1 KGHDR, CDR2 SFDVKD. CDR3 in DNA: TGTGCCACCAGTGATGAAACCGTGAACTATGGCTACACCTTC. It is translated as CATSDETVNYGYTF.

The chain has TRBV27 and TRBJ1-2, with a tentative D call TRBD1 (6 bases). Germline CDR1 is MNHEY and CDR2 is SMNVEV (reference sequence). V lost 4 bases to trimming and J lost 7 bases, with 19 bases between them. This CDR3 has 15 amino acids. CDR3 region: CASSSTWGAGGGYTF. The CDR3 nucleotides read TGTGCCAGCAGTTCCACATGGGGGGCTGGAGGTGGCTACACCTTC.

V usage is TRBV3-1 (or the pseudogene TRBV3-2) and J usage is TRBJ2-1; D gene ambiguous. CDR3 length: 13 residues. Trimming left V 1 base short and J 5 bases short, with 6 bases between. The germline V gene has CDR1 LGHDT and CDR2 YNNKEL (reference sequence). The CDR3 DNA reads TGTGCCAGCAGCCAAGTGAGCAACAATGAGCAGTTCTTC. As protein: CASSQVSNNEQFF.

The CDR3 loop reads CASSLTLGGGTDTQYF. The CDR3 DNA follows: TGCGCCAGCAGCTTGACCCTAGGTGGAGGCACAGATACGCAGTATTTT. The gene calls are TRBV5-1 and TRBJ2-3; D is ambiguous. With 1 base removed from V and 1 base from J, the gap between germline ends came to 13 bases. CDR3 length: 16 amino acids. Germline loops: CDR1 SGHRS, CDR2 YFSETQ.

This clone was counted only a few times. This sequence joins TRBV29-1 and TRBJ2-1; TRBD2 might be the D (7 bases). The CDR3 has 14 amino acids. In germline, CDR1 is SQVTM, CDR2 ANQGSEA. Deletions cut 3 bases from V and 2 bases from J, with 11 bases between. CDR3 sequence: CSVDAGATYNEQFF. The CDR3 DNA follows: TGCAGCGTTGATGCGGGGGCTACCTACAATGAGCAGTTCTTC.

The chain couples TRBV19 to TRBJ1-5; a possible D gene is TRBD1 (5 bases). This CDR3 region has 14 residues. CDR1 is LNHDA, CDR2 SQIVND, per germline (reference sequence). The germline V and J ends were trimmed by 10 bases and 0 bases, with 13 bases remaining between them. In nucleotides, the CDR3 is TGTGCCACCCGGGAGGGGCCTAGCAATCAGCCCCAGCATTTT. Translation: CATREGPSNQPQHF.

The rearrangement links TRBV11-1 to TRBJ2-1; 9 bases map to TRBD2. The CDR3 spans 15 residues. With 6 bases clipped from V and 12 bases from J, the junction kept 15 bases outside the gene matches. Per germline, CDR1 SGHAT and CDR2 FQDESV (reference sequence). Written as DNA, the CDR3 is TGTGCCAGCAGGCCCGGGACTAGCCGGGGATATGGGCAGTTCTTC. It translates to CASRPGTSRGYGQFF.

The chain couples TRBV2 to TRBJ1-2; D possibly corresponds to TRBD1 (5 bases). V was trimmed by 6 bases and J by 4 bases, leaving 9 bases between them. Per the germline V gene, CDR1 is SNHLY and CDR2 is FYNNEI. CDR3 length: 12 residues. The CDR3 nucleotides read TGTGCCAGCAGACCGGGACTCTATGGCTACACCTTC. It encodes CASRPGLYGYTF.

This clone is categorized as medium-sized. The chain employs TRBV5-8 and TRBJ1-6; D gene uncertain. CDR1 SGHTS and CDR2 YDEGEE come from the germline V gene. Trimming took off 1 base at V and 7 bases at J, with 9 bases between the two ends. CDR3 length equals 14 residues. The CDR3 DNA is TGTGCCAGCAGCTTGATCAGTATGAATTCACCCCTCCACTTT. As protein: CASSLISMNSPLHF.

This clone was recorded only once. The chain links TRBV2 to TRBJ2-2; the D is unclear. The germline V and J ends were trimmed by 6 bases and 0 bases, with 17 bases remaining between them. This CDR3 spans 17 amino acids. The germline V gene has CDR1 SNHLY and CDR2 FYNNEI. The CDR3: CASSPSGQFANTGELFF. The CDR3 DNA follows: TGTGCCAGCAGCCCGTCGGGCCAGTTCGCGAACACCGGGGAGCTGTTTTTT. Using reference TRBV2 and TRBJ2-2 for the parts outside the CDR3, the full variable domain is EPEVTQTPSHQVTQMGQEVILRCVPISNHLYFYWYRQILGQKVEFLVSFYNNEISEKSEIFDDQFSVERPDGSNFTLKIRSTKLEDSAMYFCASSPSGQFANTGELFFGEGSRLTVL.

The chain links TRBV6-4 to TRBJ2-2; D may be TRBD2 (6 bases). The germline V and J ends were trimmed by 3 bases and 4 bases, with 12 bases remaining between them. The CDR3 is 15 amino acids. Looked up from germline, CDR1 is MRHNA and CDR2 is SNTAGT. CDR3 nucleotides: TGTGCCAGCAGTGAGCGGGATATGGCCACCGGGGAGCTGTTTTTT. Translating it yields CASSERDMATGELFF.

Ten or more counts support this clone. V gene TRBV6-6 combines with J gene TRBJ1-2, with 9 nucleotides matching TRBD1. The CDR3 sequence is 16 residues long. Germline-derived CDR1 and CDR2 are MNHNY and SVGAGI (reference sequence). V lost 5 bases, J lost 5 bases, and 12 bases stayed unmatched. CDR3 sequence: CASSPVADRGPYGYTF. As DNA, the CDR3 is TGTGCCAGCAGTCCCGTAGCGGACAGGGGACCTTATGGCTACACCTTC.

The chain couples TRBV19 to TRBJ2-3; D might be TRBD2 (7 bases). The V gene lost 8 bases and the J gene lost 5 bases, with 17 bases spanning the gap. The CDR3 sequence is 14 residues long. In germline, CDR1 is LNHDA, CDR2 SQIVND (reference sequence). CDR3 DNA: TGTGCCAGTTCTAGGGGGGGCGAACAAGATACGCAGTATTTT. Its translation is CASSRGGEQDTQYF. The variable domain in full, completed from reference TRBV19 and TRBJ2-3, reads DGGITQSPKYLFRKEGQNVTLSCEQNLNHDAMYWYRQDPGQGLRLIYYSQIVNDFQKGDIAEGYSVSREKKESFPLTVTSAQKNPTAFYLCASSRGGEQDTQYFGPGTRLTVL.

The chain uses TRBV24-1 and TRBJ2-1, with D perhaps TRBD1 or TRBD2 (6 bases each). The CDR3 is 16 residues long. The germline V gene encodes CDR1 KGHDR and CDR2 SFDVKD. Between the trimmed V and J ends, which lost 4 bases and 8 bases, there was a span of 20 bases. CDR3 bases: TGTGCCACCAGTGAACCAAGGCAAGGGGGAGGCTATGAGCAGTTCTTC. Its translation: CATSEPRQGGGYEQFF.

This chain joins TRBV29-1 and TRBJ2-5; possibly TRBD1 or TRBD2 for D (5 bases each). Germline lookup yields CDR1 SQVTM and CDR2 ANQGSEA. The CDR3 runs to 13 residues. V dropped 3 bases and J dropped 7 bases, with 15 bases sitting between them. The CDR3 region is CSVESRLRGTQYF. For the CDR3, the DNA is TGCAGCGTTGAGTCGCGGTTGAGGGGGACCCAGTACTTC.

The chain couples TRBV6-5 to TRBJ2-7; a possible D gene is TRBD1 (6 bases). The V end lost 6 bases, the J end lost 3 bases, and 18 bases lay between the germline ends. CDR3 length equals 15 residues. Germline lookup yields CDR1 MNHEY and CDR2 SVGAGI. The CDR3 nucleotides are TGTGCCAGCAGGATAACAGGGAACATAGTCTACGAGCAGTACTTC. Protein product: CASRITGNIVYEQYF.

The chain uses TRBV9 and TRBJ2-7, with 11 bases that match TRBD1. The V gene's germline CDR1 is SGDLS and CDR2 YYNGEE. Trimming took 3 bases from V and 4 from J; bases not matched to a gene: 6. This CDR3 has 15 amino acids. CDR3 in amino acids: CASSEGQGGPYEQYF. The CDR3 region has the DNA TGTGCCAGCAGCGAGGGACAGGGGGGTCCGTACGAGCAGTACTTC.

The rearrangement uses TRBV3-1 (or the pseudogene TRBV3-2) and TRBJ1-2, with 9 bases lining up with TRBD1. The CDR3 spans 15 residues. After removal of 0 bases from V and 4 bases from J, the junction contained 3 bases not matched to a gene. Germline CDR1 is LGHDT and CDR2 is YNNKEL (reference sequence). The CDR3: CASSQDTGGGYGYTF. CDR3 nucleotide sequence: TGTGCCAGCAGCCAAGATACAGGGGGCGGCTATGGCTACACCTTC.

The CDR3 DNA sequence: TGTGCCAGCAGCTTTTGGGGGGCGAGTGAAAAACTGTTTTTT. This translates into CASSFWGASEKLFF. This chain connects TRBV5-6 to TRBJ1-4, with D tentatively TRBD1 (6 bases). CDR1 is SGHDT, CDR2 YYEEEE, per germline. Trimming cost V 2 bases and J 7 bases, with 12 bases left between them. CDR3 size: 14 residues.

The CDR3 spells CASSRRTGGGYEQYF. In DNA form, the CDR3 reads TGTGCCAGCAGCCGTCGGACTGGTGGGGGTTACGAGCAGTACTTC. J is TRBJ2-7 and V is TRBV5-6; D possibly matches TRBD1 or TRBD2 (5 bases each). Trimming cost V 4 bases and J 4 bases, with 18 bases left between them. CDR1 SGHDT and CDR2 YYEEEE come from the germline V gene. This CDR3 region has 15 residues.